This TCR beta chain was identified in a study of CD8 T cells in ankylosing spondylitis. Findings and limits, study-wide: Both synovial fluid and blood in reactive arthritis had previously been reported to carry some motif variants.

V was trimmed by 6 bases and J by 0 bases, leaving 15 bases between them. Germline values: CDR1 LGHDT, CDR2 YNNKEL (reference sequence). CDR3 length equals 15 residues. Points on this clonotype: Its antigen is unknown.

Quantitative barcoded 5'-RACE was used to prepare TCR beta libraries. TCRdb fed the 5' RACE reads into MiXCR, producing one record per CDR3 protein. The profile shows under 300,000 distinct CDR3 sequences, about 10% of them singletons. This chain uses TRBV3-1 with TRBJ2-7; D not certain. This clonotype originated in a male donor with ankylosing spondylitis or in good health (not recorded which). Material for sequencing was blood, either unsorted or a sorted T cell fraction (not recorded which). The CDR3 protein is CASSPSFDPSYEQYF. CDR3 coding DNA: TGTGCCAGCAGTCCCTCCTTCGATCCCTCCTACGAGCAGTACTTC.